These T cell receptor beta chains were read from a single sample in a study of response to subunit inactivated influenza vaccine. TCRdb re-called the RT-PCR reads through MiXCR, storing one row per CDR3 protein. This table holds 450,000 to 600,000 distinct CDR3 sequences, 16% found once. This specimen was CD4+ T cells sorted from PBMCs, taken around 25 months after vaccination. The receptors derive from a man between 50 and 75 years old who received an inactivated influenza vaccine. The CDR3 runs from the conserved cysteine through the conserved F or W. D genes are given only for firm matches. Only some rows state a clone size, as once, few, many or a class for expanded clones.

CASSPGLEFYNEQFF TGTGCCAGCAGTCCAGGACTAGAATTTTACAATGAGCAGTTCTTC TRBJ2-1 TRBV6-2/TRBV6-3 many TRBD2
CAIAAGVRDEQFF TGTGCCATCGCTGCGGGAGTTAGGGATGAGCAGTTCTTC TRBJ2-1 TRBV10-3 NA TRBD2
CASSLGRNSGQQFF TGTGCCAGCAGCTTAGGCCGAAACTCGGGACAGCAGTTCTTC TRBJ2-1 TRBV7-2 NA NA
CASSVFGLELNEQFF TGCGCCAGCAGCGTTTTCGGACTAGAGTTAAATGAGCAGTTCTTC TRBJ2-1 TRBV5-1 few TRBD2
CSAPPGSGRTDTQYF TGCAGTGCCCCCCCGGGGAGCGGACGCACAGATACGCAGTATTTT TRBJ2-3 TRBV20-1 many NA
CASSFTLTDTQYF TGTGCCAGCAGCTTTACCCTCACAGATACGCAGTATTTT TRBJ2-3 TRBV5-6 NA NA
CSVGWQGGNIQYF TGCAGCGTTGGGTGGCAGGGGGGAAACATTCAGTACTTC TRBJ2-4 TRBV29-1 many NA
CASSLDKDSLAKNIQYF TGTGCCAGCAGCTTAGATAAGGACAGCCTAGCCAAAAACATTCAGTACTTC TRBJ2-4 TRBV7-9 NA NA
CASSLTKEFGYTF TGTGCCAGCAGCCTAACCAAGGAGTTTGGCTACACCTTC TRBJ1-2 TRBV6-2/TRBV6-3 NA NA
CASSPRGGHEQFF TGCGCCAGCAGCCCTCGCGGGGGCCATGAGCAGTTCTTC TRBJ2-1 TRBV4-1 NA NA
CASSSRETGIDEQFF TGTGCCAGCAGCTCTAGAGAGACAGGGATAGATGAGCAGTTCTTC TRBJ2-1 TRBV3-1 NA TRBD1
CSARDGQGTEQYF TGCAGTGCTAGAGACGGACAGGGAACCGAGCAGTACTTC TRBJ2-7 TRBV20-1 few TRBD1
CASSQDPQYSPLHF TGTGCCAGCAGCCAAGATCCCCAGTATTCACCCCTCCACTTT TRBJ1-6 TRBV3-1 few NA
CASSPARTANTEAFF TGTGCCAGCAGCCCAGCCCGGACAGCAAACACTGAAGCTTTCTTT TRBJ1-1 TRBV3-1 NA NA
CASSLGGHSYEQYF TGTGCCAGCAGCTTAGGTGGACACTCCTACGAGCAGTACTTC TRBJ2-7 TRBV7-9 NA NA
CASSFPSSGNTIYF TGTGCCAGCAGCTTTCCGAGCTCTGGAAACACCATATATTTT TRBJ1-3 TRBV7-9 many NA
CASSQSLENTEAFF TGCGCCAGCAGCCAATCCTTGGAGAACACTGAAGCTTTCTTT TRBJ1-1 TRBV4-3 NA NA
CASSQDGRDTQYF TGTGCCAGCAGCCAAGATGGTAGAGATACGCAGTATTTT TRBJ2-3 TRBV4-2 few NA
CASSSSGPVGNEQFF TGTGCCAGCAGTTCAAGCGGCCCCGTAGGGAATGAGCAGTTCTTC TRBJ2-1 TRBV28 many NA
CASSQIRLAGGSTGELFF TGTGCCAGCAGCCAGATCCGACTAGCGGGAGGGTCGACCGGGGAGCTGTTTTTT TRBJ2-2 TRBV12-3/TRBV12-4 few TRBD2
CASSLSDGEKLFF TGTGCCAGCAGCTTATCGGATGGGGAAAAACTGTTTTTT TRBJ1-4 TRBV11-2 few NA
CSVGQGNEQFF TGCAGCGTCGGACAGGGCAATGAGCAGTTCTTC TRBJ2-1 TRBV29-1 NA TRBD1
CASSRLGGNQPQHF TGTGCCAGCAGTAGGTTGGGCGGCAATCAGCCCCAGCATTTT TRBJ1-5 TRBV7-2 few NA
CSESGTSGRIYEQYF TGCAGCGAGTCCGGGACTAGCGGGAGGATCTACGAGCAGTACTTC TRBJ2-7 TRBV29-1 NA TRBD2
CASSEEEGATEAFF TGTGCCAGCAGTGAGGAAGAGGGGGCCACTGAAGCTTTCTTT TRBJ1-1 TRBV6-4 NA TRBD1
CASSGWGPSYNEQFF TGTGCCAGCAGTGGCTGGGGGCCATCCTACAATGAGCAGTTCTTC TRBJ2-1 TRBV2 NA NA
CASLPGLADSEQFF TGTGCCAGCCTTCCGGGACTAGCCGACAGTGAGCAGTTCTTC TRBJ2-1 TRBV2 NA TRBD2
CASSAGQGGNYGYTF TGTGCCAGCAGCGCGGGACAGGGGGGCAACTATGGCTACACCTTC TRBJ1-2 TRBV5-5 few TRBD1
CSALLREYTGELFF TGCAGTGCTCTGTTGCGGGAGTACACCGGGGAGCTGTTTTTT TRBJ2-2 TRBV20-1 many TRBD2
CSARDPRRFANTGELFF TGCAGTGCTAGAGATCCTCGACGGTTCGCGAACACCGGGGAGCTGTTTTTT TRBJ2-2 TRBV20-1 few NA
CATSRDQSVNTGELFF TGTGCCACCAGCAGAGATCAGTCCGTGAACACCGGGGAGCTGTTTTTT TRBJ2-2 TRBV15 NA NA
CSARDGTSLGEQYF TGCAGTGCTAGGGATGGGACTAGCTTGGGCGAGCAGTACTTC TRBJ2-7 TRBV20-1 few TRBD2
CSAPSGTWRYF TGCAGTGCTCCATCCGGGACATGGCGTTATTTT TRBJ2-3 TRBV20-1 NA NA
CASRKGYTGELFF TGTGCCAGCAGAAAAGGGTACACCGGGGAGCTGTTTTTT TRBJ2-2 TRBV7-9 NA NA
CATSALSRSGANVLTF TGTGCCACCAGTGCCCTAAGCCGCTCTGGGGCCAACGTCCTGACTTTC TRBJ2-6 TRBV24-1 many NA
CSASEALWKTQYF TGCAGTGCTAGTGAGGCCCTTTGGAAGACCCAGTACTTC TRBJ2-5 TRBV20-1 NA NA
CASSQAGTGVETQYF TGTGCCAGCAGCCAGGCCGGGACAGGGGTAGAGACCCAGTACTTC TRBJ2-5 TRBV4-2 NA TRBD1
CASSFGLAGVVDTQYF TGTGCCAGCAGTTTCGGACTAGCGGGGGTTGTAGATACGCAGTATTTT TRBJ2-3 TRBV12-3/TRBV12-4 few TRBD2
CASQGTGGYNEQFF TGTGCCAGCCAGGGAACAGGGGGATACAATGAGCAGTTCTTC TRBJ2-1 TRBV6-1 few TRBD1
CASGQRGGSDEQYF TGCGCCAGCGGCCAGCGGGGGGGCAGCGACGAGCAGTACTTC TRBJ2-7 TRBV5-1 NA TRBD2
CASSRDTPNTGELFF TGTGCCAGCAGCAGGGACACCCCGAACACCGGGGAGCTGTTTTTT TRBJ2-2 TRBV2 many NA
CASNGQGAQYEQYF TGTGCCAGCAATGGACAGGGGGCGCAATACGAGCAGTACTTC TRBJ2-7 TRBV6-1 few TRBD1
CASSERTGSFNEQFF TGTGCCAGCAGTGAGAGGACAGGGTCTTTCAATGAGCAGTTCTTC TRBJ2-1 TRBV6-1 NA TRBD1
CSAPNRLDTQYF TGCAGTGCTCCCAACCGGTTAGATACGCAGTATTTT TRBJ2-3 TRBV20-1 once NA
CASNRGGRRTGELFF TGTGCCAGCAACCGGGGGGGGAGGAGGACCGGGGAGCTGTTTTTT TRBJ2-2 TRBV7-8 few TRBD2
CASQSGRGTGELFF TGTGCCAGCCAGAGCGGGAGGGGGACCGGGGAGCTGTTTTTT TRBJ2-2 TRBV6-1 NA TRBD2
CASSSLTSGVRETQYF TGTGCCAGCAGTTCACTGACTAGCGGGGTTCGGGAGACCCAGTACTTC TRBJ2-5 TRBV6-5 NA TRBD2
CASSLREHYEQYF TGTGCCAGCAGTTTGAGGGAACACTACGAGCAGTACTTC TRBJ2-7 TRBV12-3/TRBV12-4 NA NA